This T cell receptor beta chain was sequenced during a study of response to subunit inactivated influenza vaccine. This clonotype has a count of ten or more. Its antigen is currently unknown. MiXCR, run by TCRdb on the RT-PCR reads, gives a single entry per CDR3 protein. The data contain hundreds of thousands of distinct CDR3 sequences, 7.6% of them singletons. Germline V gene data show CDR1 as SGHRS and CDR2 as YFSETQ. CDR3 size: 16 residues. Trimming took off 4 bases at V and 0 bases at J, with 13 bases between the two ends. Notes on the study in general: The authors offered the suggestion that each seasonal influenza vaccination recruits few new T cells.

The rearrangement uses TRBV5-1 and TRBJ1-4, with D perhaps TRBD1 (5 bases). This TCR was recovered from a man aged 50-75 years who received an inactivated influenza vaccine. Here the sequenced sample was PBMCs from blood, taken approximately 25 months after vaccination. The chain's CDR3 is CASSPRGLATNEKLFF. The CDR3 DNA reads TGCGCCAGCAGCCCCCGGGGCCTTGCAACTAATGAAAAACTGTTTTTT.